What follows is one T cell receptor beta chain and its context. TCR beta sequencing covered blood CD8+ and CD4+ T cells. This sample was taken from a study of CD8 T cells in Susac syndrome. RNA amounts of roughly 0.5 to 1 ug underwent reverse transcription with random hexamers. MiXCR was run by TCRdb on the immunoSEQ multiplex PCR reads, yielding one entry per CDR3 protein. The sample includes around 99,000 distinct CDR3 sequences, around 95% seen only once; the top ten take around 0.1%. The CDR3 length is 11 residues. CDR1 is SQVTM and CDR2 is ANQGSEA in the germline V gene. Trimming pared 5 bases from V and 5 bases from J, leaving 9 bases between.

The chain employs TRBV29-1 and TRBJ2-5; D remains unclear. Sequenced: CD4+ T cells from PBMCs. The source of this sequence is a human donor in good health. The CDR3 protein is CSVFLRETQYF. For the CDR3, the DNA is TGCAGCGTTTTCCTTCGCGAGACCCAGTACTTC.